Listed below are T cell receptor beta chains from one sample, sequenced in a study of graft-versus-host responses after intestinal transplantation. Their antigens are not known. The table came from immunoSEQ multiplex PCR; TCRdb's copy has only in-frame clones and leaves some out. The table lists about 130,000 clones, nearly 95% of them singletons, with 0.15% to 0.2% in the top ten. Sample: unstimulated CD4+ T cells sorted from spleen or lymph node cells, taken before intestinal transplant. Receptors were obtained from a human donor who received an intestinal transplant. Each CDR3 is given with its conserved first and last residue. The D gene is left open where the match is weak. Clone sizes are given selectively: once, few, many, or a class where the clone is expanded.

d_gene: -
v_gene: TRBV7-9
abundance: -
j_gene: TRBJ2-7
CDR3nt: TGTGCCAGCAGCTTAGGATCCTGGAGTTACGAGCAGTACTTC
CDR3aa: CASSLGSWSYEQYF

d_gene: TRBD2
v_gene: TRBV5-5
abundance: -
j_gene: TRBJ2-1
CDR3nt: TGTGCCAGCAGCTTGGAGCTGGCTAGCGGGCATTGGGAGCAGTTCTTC
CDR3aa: CASSLELASGHWEQFF

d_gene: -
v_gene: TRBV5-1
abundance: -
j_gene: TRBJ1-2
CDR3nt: TGCGCCAGCAGCTTGGTGCCTCGTGATGGCTACACCTTC
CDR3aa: CASSLVPRDGYTF

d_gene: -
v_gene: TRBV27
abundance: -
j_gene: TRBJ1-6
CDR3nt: TGTGCCAGCAGGGGACAAGGAAAAGGGGATTCACCCCTCCACTTT
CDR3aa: CASRGQGKGDSPLHF

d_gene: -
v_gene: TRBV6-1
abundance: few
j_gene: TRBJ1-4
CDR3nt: TGTGCCAGCAGTGAACCGGCTAACACTAATGAAAAACTGTTTTTT
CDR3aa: CASSEPANTNEKLFF

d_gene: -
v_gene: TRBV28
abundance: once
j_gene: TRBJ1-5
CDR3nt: TGTGCCAGCAGTTTTCCTCACCTACAGGGCGGAAGTCAGCCCCAGCATTTT
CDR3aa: CASSFPHLQGGSQPQHF

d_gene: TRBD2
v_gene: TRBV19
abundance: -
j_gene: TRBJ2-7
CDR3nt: TGTGCCAGTAGTATACGACTAGCGGGAGGGCCTGGCTCCTACGAGCAGTACTTC
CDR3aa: CASSIRLAGGPGSYEQYF

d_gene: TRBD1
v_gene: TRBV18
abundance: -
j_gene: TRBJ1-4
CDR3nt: TGTGCCAGCTCACGGGACAGGGCAGATGAAAAACTGTTTTTT
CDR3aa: CASSRDRADEKLFF

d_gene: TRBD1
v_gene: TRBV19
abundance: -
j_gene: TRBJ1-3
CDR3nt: TGTGCCAGTAGTTTCTCCGGGACAGCAGTTGGAAACACCATATATTTT
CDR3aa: CASSFSGTAVGNTIYF

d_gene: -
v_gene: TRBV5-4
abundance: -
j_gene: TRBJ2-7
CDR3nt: TGTGCCAGCAGGGACGACAAGGCCGGGGTTCACGAGCAGTACTTC
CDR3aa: CASRDDKAGVHEQYF

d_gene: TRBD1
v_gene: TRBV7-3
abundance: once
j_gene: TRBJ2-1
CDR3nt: TGTGCCAGCAGCCCCCGGACAGGGGGCGCCTACAATGAGCAGTTCTTC
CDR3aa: CASSPRTGGAYNEQFF

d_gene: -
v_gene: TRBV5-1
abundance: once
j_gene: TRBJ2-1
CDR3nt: TGCGCCAGCAGCTTTAGCGATGAGCAGTTCTTC
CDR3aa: CASSFSDEQFF

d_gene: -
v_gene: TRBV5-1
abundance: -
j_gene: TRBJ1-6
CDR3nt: TGCGCCAGCAGCTTACGGACGAGCTCCTATAATTCACCCCTCCACTTT
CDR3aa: CASSLRTSSYNSPLHF

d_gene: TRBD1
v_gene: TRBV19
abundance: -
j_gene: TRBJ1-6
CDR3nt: TGTGCCAGTAGTATTAGTGGGACAGGGAATTCACCCCTCCACTTT
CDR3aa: CASSISGTGNSPLHF

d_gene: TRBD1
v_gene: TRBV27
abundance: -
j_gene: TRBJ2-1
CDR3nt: TGTGCCAGCCGGGACAGGTACAATGAGCAGTTCTTC
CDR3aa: CASRDRYNEQFF

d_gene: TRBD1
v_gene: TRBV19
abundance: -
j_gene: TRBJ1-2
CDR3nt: TGTGCCAGTACCCCGGACAGGGATAACTATGGCTACACCTTC
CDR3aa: CASTPDRDNYGYTF

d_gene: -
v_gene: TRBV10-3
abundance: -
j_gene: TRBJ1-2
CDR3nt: TGTGCCATCACCGAGGAGGGATGGTTATATGGCTACACCTTC
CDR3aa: CAITEEGWLYGYTF

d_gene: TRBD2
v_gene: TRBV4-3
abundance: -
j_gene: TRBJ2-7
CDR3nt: TGCGCCAGCAGCCAAGCCCTTACGACTCGCGGGGGGGTGGGAGAGCAGTACTTC
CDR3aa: CASSQALTTRGGVGEQYF

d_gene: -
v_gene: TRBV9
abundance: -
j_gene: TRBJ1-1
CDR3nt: TGTGCCAGCAGCTTCCCTAGGTCCATGAACACTGAAGCTTTCTTT
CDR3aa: CASSFPRSMNTEAFF

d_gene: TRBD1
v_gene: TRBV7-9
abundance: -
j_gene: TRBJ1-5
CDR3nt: TGTGCCAGCAGCTTAGGGGGACAGAATCAGCCCCAGCATTTT
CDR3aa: CASSLGGQNQPQHF

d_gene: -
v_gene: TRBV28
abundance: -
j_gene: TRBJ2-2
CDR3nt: TGTGCCAGCATTCCCAGGGTAACCGGGGAGCTGTTTTTT
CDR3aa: CASIPRVTGELFF

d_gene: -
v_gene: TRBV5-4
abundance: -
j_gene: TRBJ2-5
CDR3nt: TGTGCCAGCAGCTTGGCGGGCCGGAGGGAGGAGACCCAGTACTTC
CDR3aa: CASSLAGRREETQYF

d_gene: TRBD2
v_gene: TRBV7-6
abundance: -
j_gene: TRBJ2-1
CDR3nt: TGTGCCATCGGTTTAGCGGGAGCCCCGCAGTTCTTC
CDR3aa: CAIGLAGAPQFF

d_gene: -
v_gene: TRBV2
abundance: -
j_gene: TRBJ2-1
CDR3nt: TGTGCCAGCAGTGTGTCCGGGAGCTCCTACAATGAGCAGTTCTTC
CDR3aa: CASSVSGSSYNEQFF

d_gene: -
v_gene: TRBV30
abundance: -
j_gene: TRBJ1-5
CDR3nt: TGTGCCCGGGAAACGGGATTGCCGGAGACAGTGGTAGGCAATCAGCCCCAGCATTTT
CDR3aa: CARETGLPETVVGNQPQHF

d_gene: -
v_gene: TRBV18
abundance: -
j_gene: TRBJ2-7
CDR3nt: TGTGCCAGCTCACGAAGGGGAGAGCAGGTCTACGAGCAGTACTTC
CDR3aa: CASSRRGEQVYEQYF

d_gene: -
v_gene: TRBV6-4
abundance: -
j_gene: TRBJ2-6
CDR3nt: TGTGCCAGCTATAACCGGCCCGACAGCTCTGGGGCCAACGTCCTGACTTTC
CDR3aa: CASYNRPDSSGANVLTF

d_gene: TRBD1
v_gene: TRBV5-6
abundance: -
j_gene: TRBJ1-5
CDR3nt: TGTGCCAGCAGCCTTCGACAGGGGGCTTATCAGCCCCAGCATTTT
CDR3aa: CASSLRQGAYQPQHF

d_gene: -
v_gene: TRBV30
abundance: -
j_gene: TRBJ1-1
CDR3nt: TGTGCCTGGCGCCTCCTCGGGGGGGCCGGGGGGGCTTTCTTT
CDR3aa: CAWRLLGGAGGAFF

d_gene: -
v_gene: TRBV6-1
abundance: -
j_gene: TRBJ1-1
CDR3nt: TGTGCCAGCAGCAGGAACACTGAAGCTTTCTTT
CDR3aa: CASSRNTEAFF

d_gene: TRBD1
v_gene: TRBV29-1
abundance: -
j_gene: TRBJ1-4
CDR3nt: TGCAGCGTTGGGACAGGAACTAATGAAAAACTGTTTTTT
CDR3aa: CSVGTGTNEKLFF

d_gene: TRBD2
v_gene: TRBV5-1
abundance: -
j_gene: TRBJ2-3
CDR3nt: TGCGCCAGCAGCTTACTAGCGAGACTCACAGATACGCAGTATTTT
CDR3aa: CASSLLARLTDTQYF

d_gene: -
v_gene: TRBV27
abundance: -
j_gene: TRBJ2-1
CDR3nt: TGTGCCAGCAGTTTGGCCAGACACAATGAGCAGTTCTTC
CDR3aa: CASSLARHNEQFF

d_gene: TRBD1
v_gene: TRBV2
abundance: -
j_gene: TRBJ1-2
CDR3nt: TGTGCCAGCAGTGAGACAGGGTTAAAGTATGGCTACACCTTC
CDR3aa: CASSETGLKYGYTF

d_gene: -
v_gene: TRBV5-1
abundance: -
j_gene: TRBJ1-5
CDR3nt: TGCGCCAGCAGCTTGGAGGGTTCGTGGCAGCCCCAGCATTTT
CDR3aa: CASSLEGSWQPQHF

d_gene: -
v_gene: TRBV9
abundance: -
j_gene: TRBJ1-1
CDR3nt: TGTGCCAGCAGCCCACGGGAGGTAGATAACACTGAAGCTTTCTTT
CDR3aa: CASSPREVDNTEAFF

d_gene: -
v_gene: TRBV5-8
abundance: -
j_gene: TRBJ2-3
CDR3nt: TGTGCCAGCAGCTTGGACAGGGAGTGGGGCACAGATACGCAGTATTTT
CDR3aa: CASSLDREWGTDTQYF

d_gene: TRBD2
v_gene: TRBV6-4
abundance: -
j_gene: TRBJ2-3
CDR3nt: TGTGCCAGCGGACGACTGGCGGGAGCAAAGAGGACAGATACGCAGTATTTT
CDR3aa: CASGRLAGAKRTDTQYF

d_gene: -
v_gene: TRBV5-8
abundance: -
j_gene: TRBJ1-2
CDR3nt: TGTGCCAGCAGCTTGTTTAGGAAGTCGCCCGATTGGGGCTACACCTTC
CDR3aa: CASSLFRKSPDWGYTF

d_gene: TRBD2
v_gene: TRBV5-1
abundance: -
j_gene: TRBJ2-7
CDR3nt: TGCGCCAGCAGCTTGGATGGGCGAGCGGGAGTTTTTTTGAGGGAGCAGTACTTC
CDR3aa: CASSLDGRAGVFLREQYF

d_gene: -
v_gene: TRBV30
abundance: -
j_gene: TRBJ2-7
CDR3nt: TGTGCCTGGAGTGTACTATACGAGCAGTACTTC
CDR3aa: CAWSVLYEQYF

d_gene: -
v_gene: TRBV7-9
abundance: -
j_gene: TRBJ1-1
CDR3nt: TGTGCCAGCAGTCGCCGGGTGGACACTGAAGCTTTCTTT
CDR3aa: CASSRRVDTEAFF

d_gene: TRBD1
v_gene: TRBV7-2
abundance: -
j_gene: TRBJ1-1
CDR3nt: TGTGCCAGCAGCTTAAGGACAGGGAGGGTGTACACTGAAGCTTTCTTT
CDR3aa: CASSLRTGRVYTEAFF

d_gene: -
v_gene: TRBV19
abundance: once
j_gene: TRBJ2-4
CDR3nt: TGTGCCAGTAGTATAGTCGGCAGGGATGTAACCAAAAACATTCAGTACTTC
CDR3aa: CASSIVGRDVTKNIQYF

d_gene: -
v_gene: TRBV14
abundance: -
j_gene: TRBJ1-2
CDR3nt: TGTGTCAGCAGTCATAACGGGCTGTTTCGGGGCTACACCTTC
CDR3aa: CVSSHNGLFRGYTF

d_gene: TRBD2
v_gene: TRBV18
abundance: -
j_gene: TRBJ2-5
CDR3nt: TGTGCCAGCTCACCGGGACTAGCCCAAGAGACCCAGTACTTC
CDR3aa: CASSPGLAQETQYF

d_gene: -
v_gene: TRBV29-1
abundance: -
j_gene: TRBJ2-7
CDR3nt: TGCAGCGTTGAAGGGCAGGGTCTCTACGAGCAGTACTTC
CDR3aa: CSVEGQGLYEQYF

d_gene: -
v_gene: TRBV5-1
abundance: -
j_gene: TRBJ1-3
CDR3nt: TGCGCCAGCAGCCTGACTGACCCGCGGTCTGGAAACACCATATATTTT
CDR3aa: CASSLTDPRSGNTIYF

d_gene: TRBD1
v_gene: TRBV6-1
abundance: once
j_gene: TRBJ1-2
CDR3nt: TGTGCCACTCAGGACAGGGCGCTTCAAAACTATGGCTACACCTTC
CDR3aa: CATQDRALQNYGYTF

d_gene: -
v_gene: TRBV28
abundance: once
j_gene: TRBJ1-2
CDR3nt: TGTGCCAGCAGTCCCCCAGAATATGGCTACACCTTC
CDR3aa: CASSPPEYGYTF

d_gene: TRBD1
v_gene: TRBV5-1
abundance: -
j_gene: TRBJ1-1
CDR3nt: TGCGCCAGCAGCTGGGACAGGTTAGCTGAAGCTTTCTTT
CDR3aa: CASSWDRLAEAFF

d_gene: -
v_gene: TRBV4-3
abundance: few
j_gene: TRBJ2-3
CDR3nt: TGCGCCAGCAGCGGAGATCGGGGCACAGATACGCAGTATTTT
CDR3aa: CASSGDRGTDTQYF

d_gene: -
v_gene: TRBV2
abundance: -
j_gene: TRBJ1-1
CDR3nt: TGTGCCACCCGATCAAGGCGGGCTGGAGAAGCTTTCTTT
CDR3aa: CATRSRRAGEAFF

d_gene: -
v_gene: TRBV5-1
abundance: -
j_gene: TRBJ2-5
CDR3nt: TGCGCCAGCAGCTTAGGGGCAGGGGAGACCCAGTACTTC
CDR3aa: CASSLGAGETQYF

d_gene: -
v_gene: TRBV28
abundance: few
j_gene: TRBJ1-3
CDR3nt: TGTGCCAGCAGTTGGGCCCTAAGGGGAGGCTCTGGAAACACCATATATTTT
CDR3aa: CASSWALRGGSGNTIYF

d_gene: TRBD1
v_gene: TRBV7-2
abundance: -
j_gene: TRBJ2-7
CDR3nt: TGTGCCAGCAGCTTAGGTTCGACAGGGGGCTTAACCTACGAGCAGTACTTC
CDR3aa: CASSLGSTGGLTYEQYF

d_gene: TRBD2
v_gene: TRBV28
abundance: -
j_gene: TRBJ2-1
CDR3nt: TGTGCCAGCAGACGAACTAGCGGGAGTTTGAGTGAGCAGTTCTTC
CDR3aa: CASRRTSGSLSEQFF

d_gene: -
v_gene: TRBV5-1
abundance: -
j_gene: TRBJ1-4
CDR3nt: TGCGCCAGCAGCTTGGACACAACTAATGAAAAACTGTTTTTT
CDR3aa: CASSLDTTNEKLFF

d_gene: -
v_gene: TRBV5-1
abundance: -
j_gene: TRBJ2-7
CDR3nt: TGCGCCAGCAGCTTGGAGTACGGGAGATACGAGCAGTACTTC
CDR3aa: CASSLEYGRYEQYF

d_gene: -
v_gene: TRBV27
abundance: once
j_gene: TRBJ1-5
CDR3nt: TGTGCCAGCAGATACTCGGGGGCAGGTCAGCCCCAGCATTTT
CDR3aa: CASRYSGAGQPQHF